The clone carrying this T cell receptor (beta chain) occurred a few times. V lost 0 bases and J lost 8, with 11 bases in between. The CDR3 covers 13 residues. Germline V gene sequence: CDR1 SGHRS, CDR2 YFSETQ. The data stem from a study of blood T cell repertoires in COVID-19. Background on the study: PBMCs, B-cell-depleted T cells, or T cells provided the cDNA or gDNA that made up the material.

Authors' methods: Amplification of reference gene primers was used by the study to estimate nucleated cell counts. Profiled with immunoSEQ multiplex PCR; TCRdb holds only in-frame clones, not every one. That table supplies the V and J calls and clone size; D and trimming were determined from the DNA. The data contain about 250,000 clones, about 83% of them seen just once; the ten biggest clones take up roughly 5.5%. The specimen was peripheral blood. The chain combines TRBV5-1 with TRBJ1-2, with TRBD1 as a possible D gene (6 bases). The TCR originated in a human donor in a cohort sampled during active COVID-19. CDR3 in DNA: TGCGCCAGCAGCTTGGGGTCAGGGGAAGGCTACACCTTC. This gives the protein CASSLGSGEGYTF.